What follows are 26 T cell receptor beta chains derived from one specimen sequenced in a study of blood T cells in healthy people across ages. Combining a sample-barcoded 5' primer with a J-beta primer mix, a second PCR ran for roughly 6 to 12 cycles. TCRdb recomputed calls from the 5' RACE reads with MiXCR, one row per CDR3 protein. The sample records about 670,000 distinct CDR3 sequences, approximately 52% being singletons. Sequencing used blood. These receptors came from a woman at least 80 years old in good health.

The table lists this clonotype with a count of one. CDR3 bases: TGTGCCAGCAGGGTTGAGGTGGATGAGCAGTTCTTC. Its protein is CASRVEVDEQFF. The gene calls are TRBV12-3 or TRBV12-4 and TRBJ2-1; D remains unclear. The CDR3 extends over 12 amino acids. The V end was cut by 6 bases, the J end by 8 bases, with 11 bases between.

The rearrangement uses TRBV6-5 and TRBJ2-5, with TRBD2 as a possible D gene (6 bases). The J call is doubtful: the DNA matches TRBJ2-7 better. In germline, CDR1 is MNHEY, CDR2 SVGAGI. CDR3 length equals 13 residues. The CDR3 protein is CASRLLGGDEQYF. CDR3 coding DNA: TGTGCCAGCAGACTACTAGGAGGGGACGAGCAGTACTTC.

The sample holds a few counts of this clonotype. The chain links TRBV3-1 to TRBJ2-2; tentatively, D is TRBD2 (6 bases). The V gene lost 1 base and the J gene lost 4 bases, with 7 bases spanning the gap. The CDR3 covers 14 residues. Germline V CDR1 and CDR2: LGHDT, YNNKEL (reference sequence). The CDR3 sequence: CASSQAGGTGELFF. The CDR3 nucleotides are TGTGCCAGCAGCCAAGCCGGGGGCACCGGGGAGCTGTTTTTT.

V usage is TRBV2 and J usage is TRBJ2-2, with D uncertain. Germline-derived CDR1 and CDR2 are SNHLY and FYNNEI. V lost 9 bases, J lost 6 bases, and 11 bases lay in between. CDR3 size: 12 residues. For the CDR3, the DNA is TGTGCCAGTATTCTCGAGGCCGGGGAGCTGTTTTTT. Encoded protein: CASILEAGELFF.

This clonotype was found many times. V and J are TRBV11-1 and TRBJ2-1; possibly TRBD2 for D (5 bases). Germline V gene lookup returns CDR1 SGHAT and CDR2 FQDESV (reference sequence). V lost 3 bases, J lost 12 bases, and 9 bases lay in between. The CDR3 covers 11 residues. CDR3 region: CASSFGLPQFF. CDR3 sequence (DNA): TGTGCCAGCAGCTTCGGACTCCCGCAGTTCTTC.

This clonotype has just one count. V is TRBV29-1 and J is TRBJ2-5; 7 bases fit TRBD1. With the DNA end fitting TRBJ2-7 better, the J assignment may be wrong. Germline V gives CDR1 SQVTM, CDR2 ANQGSEA. The CDR3 length is 13 residues. The CDR3 DNA is TGCAGCGTGCAGGACAGGACCCCCTACGAGCAGTACTTC. Its protein product is CSVQDRTPYEQYF.

This clonotype was detected ten times or more. This chain uses TRBV4-2 with TRBJ2-5, with D possibly matching TRBD1 (6 bases). Trimming left V 0 bases short and J 5 bases short, with 16 bases between. In germline, CDR1 is LGHNA, CDR2 YNFKEQ. The CDR3 consists of 16 residues. DNA for the CDR3: TGTGCCAGCAGCCAAGAAGTTCAGGGGAACAGGGAGACCCAGTACTTC. Translated, it gives CASSQEVQGNRETQYF.

The chain has TRBV20-1 and TRBJ2-5; no clear D gene. The J call is uncertain, as TRBJ2-7 better fits the DNA end. CDR3 length: 15 amino acids. Germline CDR1 reads DFQATT; CDR2 reads SNEGSKA (reference sequence). CDR3 amino acids: CSANGWKESTYEQYF. CDR3 DNA: TGCAGTGCTAACGGTTGGAAGGAGTCAACCTACGAGCAGTACTTC.

A remark on this clonotype: The germline gene is not matched at one end of the junction; a read error may be the cause. CDR3 sequence reads: CAVSERTGLYGYTF. The CDR3, as DNA: TGTGCCGTCAGTGAGAGGACAGGGCTATATGGCTACACCTTC. The chain is built from TRBV10-3 and TRBJ1-2; 8 nucleotides match TRBD1. The CDR3 extends over 14 amino acids. Germline assignment: CDR1 ENHRY and CDR2 SYGVKD.

The chain recombines TRBV4-1 with TRBJ2-2, with TRBD2 matching over 9 bases. V was clipped by 0 bases and J by 6 bases; unmatched bases: 8. Per germline, CDR1 MGHRA and CDR2 YSYEKL. CDR3 size: 17 residues. CDR3 loop: CASSQESVAGGAGELFF. The CDR3 DNA reads TGCGCCAGCAGCCAAGAGTCAGTTGCGGGAGGGGCCGGGGAGCTGTTTTTT.

This rearrangement joins TRBV3-1 to TRBJ1-5; D ambiguous. Trimming took off 2 bases at V and 10 bases at J, with 18 bases between the two ends. The CDR3 spans 15 residues. The germline V gene has CDR1 LGHDT and CDR2 YNNKEL (reference sequence). Here the CDR3 DNA reads TGTGCCAGCAGCCAATCAGGAGCCATCATGGAACCCCAGCATTTT. It translates to CASSQSGAIMEPQHF.

V usage is TRBV9 and J usage is TRBJ2-1; D is uncertain. The J call may be in error: the DNA end matches TRBJ2-7 better. The CDR3 loop spans 15 amino acids. Germline V gene sequence: CDR1 SGDLS, CDR2 YYNGEE. Here the CDR3 DNA reads TGTGCCAGCAGCGCGGGCGCCCGCTCCTACAATGAGCAGTACTTC. Translated: CASSAGARSYNEQYF.

The CDR3 DNA reads TGCGCCAGCAAACTCCGGGACAGGGATTACAATGAGCAGTTCTTC. It translates to CASKLRDRDYNEQFF. This chain uses TRBV4-1 with TRBJ2-1; TRBD1 matches at 9 bases. Germline assignment: CDR1 MGHRA and CDR2 YSYEKL. The CDR3 runs to 15 residues. V gave up 7 bases and J gave up 4 bases; unmatched junction bases: 8.

This clonotype was seen once. This rearrangement joins TRBV5-1 to TRBJ1-5; D is uncertain. There are 14 residues in the CDR3. Trimming left V 7 bases short and J 7 bases short, with 18 bases between. The germline V gene encodes CDR1 SGHRS and CDR2 YFSETQ. The CDR3 sequence is CASGSGVDDQPQHF. CDR3 DNA: TGCGCCAGCGGCTCGGGAGTAGACGACCAGCCCCAGCATTTT.

This clonotype was seen repeatedly, ten times or more. J is TRBJ2-5 and V is TRBV5-1, with 8 positions matching TRBD1. The CDR3 is 17 residues long. Germline lookup yields CDR1 SGHRS and CDR2 YFSETQ. J lost 2 bases, V lost 1 base, and 10 bases had no gene match. The chain's CDR3 is CASSLSTWTGSQETQYF. DNA of the CDR3: TGCGCCAGCAGCTTGTCAACCTGGACAGGGTCACAAGAGACCCAGTACTTC.

The table lists this clonotype with a few counts. J is TRBJ1-4 and V is TRBV2, with D unclear. Germline V gene lookup returns CDR1 SNHLY and CDR2 FYNNEI. The CDR3 spans 17 residues. Trimming cost V 4 bases and J 8 bases, with 23 bases left between them. CDR3 region: CASSVSPPGRGEEKLFF. The DNA of the CDR3 is TGTGCCAGCAGTGTCAGTCCCCCCGGGCGCGGAGAAGAAAAACTGTTTTTT.

On this clonotype: A single base separates this from a much larger clone, so it may be a read error. The rearrangement joins TRBV28 to TRBJ2-1; no reliable D call. The DNA end favors TRBJ2-7, so the J call may be wrong. This CDR3 has 13 amino acids. Germline V gene lookup returns CDR1 MDHEN and CDR2 SYDVKM. The CDR3 loop reads CASSLMSYNEQYF. CDR3 in DNA: TGTGCCAGCAGTTTAATGAGCTACAATGAGCAGTACTTC.

This clonotype was detected only once. This chain uses TRBV20-1 with TRBJ2-7; D might be TRBD2 (6 bases). The CDR3 is 14 amino acids. Germline V gene sequence: CDR1 DFQATT, CDR2 SNEGSKA (reference sequence). The germline V and J ends were trimmed by 3 bases and 0 bases, with 12 bases remaining between them. The CDR3: CSASLGGDSYEQYF. The CDR3 bases are TGCAGTGCTAGTCTTGGCGGGGACTCCTACGAGCAGTACTTC.

This clonotype was counted only a few times. V is TRBV5-1 and J is TRBJ1-1; 7 nucleotides align to TRBD1. The CDR3 length is 15 residues. Germline trimming cut 1 base from V and 5 bases from J; bases unmatched to any gene: 8. CDR1 is SGHRS and CDR2 is YFSETQ in the germline V gene. As DNA, the CDR3 is TGCGCCAGCAGCTTGAATCCGGGACAGAGTACTGAAGCTTTCTTT. Translation: CASSLNPGQSTEAFF.

Points on this clonotype: Just one base apart from a much larger clone, this may be a read error. The chain combines TRBV10-3 with TRBJ2-1; TRBD2 aligns across 12 bases. The closer fit of TRBJ2-7 to the DNA end suggests the J call may be wrong. This CDR3 is 13 amino acids long. Per germline, CDR1 ENHRY and CDR2 SYGVKD. CDR3 bases: TGTACCATCAGGGGACTAGCGGGTGACGAGCAGTACTTC. Translated: CTIRGLAGDEQYF.

The chain joins TRBV29-1 to TRBJ1-2; D is unclear. The CDR3 consists of 15 residues. The V gene's germline CDR1 is SQVTM and CDR2 ANQGSEA. Trimming stripped 3 bases from V and 8 bases from J, with 22 bases between. CDR3 residues: CSVDSRVSGTMGYTF. In DNA form, the CDR3 reads TGCAGCGTTGATTCCCGGGTTAGCGGCACAATGGGCTACACCTTC.

V and J are TRBV20-1 and TRBJ2-3; D is possibly TRBD1 or TRBD2 (5 bases each). This CDR3 comprises 15 residues. The germline V gene encodes CDR1 DFQATT and CDR2 SNEGSKA (reference sequence). Trimming cost V 5 bases and J 6 bases, with 21 bases left between them. Written as DNA, the CDR3 is TGCAGTGCTCGCTATACCGGGACCCCGAGGGATACGCAGTATTTT. Its translation is CSARYTGTPRDTQYF.

Worth noting for this clonotype: A much larger clone sits a single nucleotide away, making a read error possible. This chain links TRBV7-6 with TRBJ2-7, with TRBD2 matching over 7 bases. Germline CDR1 and CDR2: SGHVS and FNYEAQ. The CDR3 has 13 residues. The DNA for the CDR3 is TGTGCCAGCAGCCCAAGACTAGCTCGCGAGCAGTGCTTC. The encoded protein is CASSPRLAREQCF.

This clonotype came up many times. The chain has TRBV28 and TRBJ2-3; D perhaps matches TRBD1 (6 bases). The germline V gene encodes CDR1 MDHEN and CDR2 SYDVKM. The CDR3 is made up of 13 amino acids. V was trimmed by 5 bases and J by 3 bases, leaving 9 bases between them. The CDR3 sequence: CASSGTRTDTQYF. CDR3 coding DNA: TGTGCCAGCAGTGGGACAAGAACAGATACGCAGTATTTT.

This clonotype was counted only a few times. The rearrangement uses TRBV20-1 and TRBJ1-5; TRBD1 aligns across 7 bases. This CDR3 contains 14 residues. Germline trimming cut 5 bases from V and 8 bases from J; bases unmatched to any gene: 12. Per germline, CDR1 DFQATT and CDR2 SNEGSKA (reference sequence). CDR3 protein: CSASRGRSMEPQHF. For the CDR3, the DNA is TGCAGTGCTTCGAGGGGGCGCTCAATGGAGCCCCAGCATTTT.

V is TRBV2 and J is TRBJ2-3; 15 nucleotides align to TRBD2. The germline V gene encodes CDR1 SNHLY and CDR2 FYNNEI. Trimming cost V 6 bases and J 4 bases; bases outside gene matches: 5. This CDR3 has 16 amino acids. CDR3: CASSGLAGGPSDTQYF. CDR3 DNA sequence: TGTGCCAGCAGCGGACTAGCGGGAGGGCCCTCAGATACGCAGTATTTT.